A selection of T cell receptor beta chains follows, all from one sample in a study of blood T cell repertoires in COVID-19. Assay used: immunoSEQ multiplex PCR; TCRdb lists only in-frame clones, some missing. Counted here are some 150,000 clones, approximately 85% occurring once; the ten biggest clones make up roughly 1%. Sequenced sample: peripheral blood. Every receptor here comes from a man aged 40-55 years with acute or convalescent COVID-19. CDR3s include the opening cysteine and the closing phenylalanine or tryptophan. A D gene is named only where the DNA matches it firmly. The size field is filled for only some rows; it gives once, few, many or a size class.

clone size	V gene	J gene	D gene	CDR3 DNA	CDR3 protein
-	TRBV6-2/TRBV6-3	TRBJ1-1	TRBD1	TGTGCCAGCAGTTACGCCGACAGGGCGGGGCAAGCTTTCTTT	CASSYADRAGQAFF
-	TRBV11-2	TRBJ2-1	TRBD2	TGTGCCAGCAGCTTACGGCCGACTAGCGCTGTGGGCCCCTACAATGAGCAGTTCTTC	CASSLRPTSAVGPYNEQFF
once	TRBV5-1	TRBJ2-5	-	TGCGCCAGCAGCTTGGCCGGTGCGGAGACCCAGTACTTC	CASSLAGAETQYF
-	TRBV19	TRBJ2-1	TRBD2	TGTGCCAGTAGTGTCCTAGCGGGGCGAACCTACAATGAGCAGTTCTTC	CASSVLAGRTYNEQFF
-	TRBV6-2/TRBV6-3	TRBJ1-1	-	TGTGCCAGCAGTACGAGGGGGACTGAAGCTTTCTTT	CASSTRGTEAFF
few	TRBV7-2	TRBJ1-3	-	TGTGCCAGCAGCTTAGGGGCAGAGAGCGGAAACACCATATATTTT	CASSLGAESGNTIYF
-	TRBV19	TRBJ1-5	-	TGTGCCAGTAGCCGCGGGGTCGGCAATCAGCCCCAGCATTTT	CASSRGVGNQPQHF
-	TRBV6-5	TRBJ2-1	-	TGTGCCAGCAGTCAGACAGGGAGGTATGAGCAGTTCTTC	CASSQTGRYEQFF
-	TRBV19	TRBJ1-5	TRBD1	TGTGCCAGTAGCTTGGTCAGGGGGCGAGGTCAGCCCCAGCATTTT	CASSLVRGRGQPQHF
-	TRBV6-5	TRBJ1-5	-	TGTCCTAAAGACAGTCAAAATCAGCCCCAGCATTTT	CPKDSQNQPQHF
-	TRBV7-9	TRBJ1-4	-	TGTGCCAGCAGCTTAGCGGGGACACTTGAAAAACTGTTTTTT	CASSLAGTLEKLFF
-	TRBV27	TRBJ1-5	-	TGTGCCAGCAGTGATACAGGGTTCAATCAGCCCCAGCATTTT	CASSDTGFNQPQHF
-	TRBV6-1	TRBJ2-2	TRBD2	TGTGCCAGCAGTGAACTAGCGGGGGGGCCTGGGGAGCTGTTTTTT	CASSELAGGPGELFF
-	TRBV7-7	TRBJ2-2	-	TGTGCCAGCAGCTTAGTAGGGGGAGACACCGGGGAGCTGTTTTTT	CASSLVGGDTGELFF
-	TRBV10-1	TRBJ2-4	TRBD2	TGCGCCAGCAGTGATGAGCGGGGGGGCCAAGACAAAAACATTCAGTACTTC	CASSDERGGQDKNIQYF
-	TRBV24-1	TRBJ1-6	-	TGTGCCACGAGTAAAGGAGGGGATACTTCACCCCTCCACTTT	CATSKGGDTSPLHF
-	TRBV5-4	TRBJ1-1	-	TGTGCCAGTAGCTTATCCATCACAGCTAAGGCTGAAGCTTTCTTT	CASSLSITAKAEAFF
-	TRBV27	TRBJ1-5	-	TGTGCCAGCAGACCAGGGGGCAATCAGCCCCAGCATTTT	CASRPGGNQPQHF